The rows below give T cell receptor beta chains drawn from one sample of a study of early T cells in non-severe SARS-CoV-2 infection. TCRdb re-analysed the 5' RACE reads in MiXCR, keeping a single row per CDR3 protein. Of tens of thousands of distinct CDR3 sequences listed, roughly 15% were seen once; the top ten hold about 4%. Sample: whole blood, taken at baseline. Receptors were obtained from an adult who was a healthcare worker with PCR-confirmed SARS-CoV-2 infection or an uninfected control (not recorded which). The conserved cysteine and the conserved F or W are not part of the CDR3 here.

TRBV24-1	TRBJ2-7	ATSDPGTHGLYEQY
TRBV20-1	TRBJ2-2	SARDPRGPDGELF
TRBV5-4	TRBJ2-7	ASSSGTRYEQY
TRBV18	TRBJ2-1	ASSFTQGDEQF
TRBV28	TRBJ2-1	ASSSWTTYNEQF
TRBV7-6	TRBJ2-3	ASSSRLAGSTDTQY
TRBV29-1	TRBJ2-4	SVEPLAKNIQY
TRBV5-1	TRBJ2-3	ASSLDTRPMRTDTQY
TRBV28	TRBJ1-1	ASSVPNTEAF
TRBV29-1	TRBJ2-4	SVDRDGKNIQY
TRBV2	TRBJ1-1	ASSEAGMEAF
TRBV29-1	TRBJ2-7	SVSSGSATYEQY
TRBV27	TRBJ2-1	ASSWRDEQF
TRBV27	TRBJ2-1	ASSLSPYNEQF
TRBV3-1	TRBJ1-1	ASSLGVNTEAF
TRBV7-3	TRBJ2-3	ASSPLGGGTDTQY
TRBV27	TRBJ1-4	ASSLRQLVNEKLF
TRBV2	TRBJ1-1	ASRDRAGNTEAF
TRBV4-2	TRBJ1-1	ASSSRQDPEAF
TRBV9	TRBJ2-7	ASSVGAGYEQY
TRBV12-3/TRBV12-4	TRBJ2-2	ASSLASWELF
TRBV28	TRBJ2-5	ASTQGSRETQY
TRBV28	TRBJ2-3	ASSPRTMASRTDTQY
TRBV7-2	TRBJ1-2	ASSSPNRANYGYT
TRBV18	TRBJ1-6	ASSQDRVNSPLH
TRBV10-3	TRBJ1-2	AISEPAGDYGYT
TRBV2	TRBJ2-5	ASSETQTQY
TRBV18	TRBJ1-1	ASSPQVGTGNTEAF
TRBV27	TRBJ2-7	ASSLLAGSYEQY
TRBV11-2	TRBJ1-1	ASTGGEKGLAF
TRBV7-9	TRBJ2-5	ASSPPARAETQY
TRBV5-1	TRBJ2-7	ASSFRGAEQY
TRBV5-1	TRBJ2-5	ASSLGLIEGGQETQY
TRBV28	TRBJ1-4	ASGGPATNEKLF
TRBV12-3/TRBV12-4	TRBJ2-5	ASSPTGFRVTQY
TRBV5-4	TRBJ2-3	ASSAEGTRTTDTQY
TRBV12-3/TRBV12-4	TRBJ2-1	ASRGEGSSYNEQF